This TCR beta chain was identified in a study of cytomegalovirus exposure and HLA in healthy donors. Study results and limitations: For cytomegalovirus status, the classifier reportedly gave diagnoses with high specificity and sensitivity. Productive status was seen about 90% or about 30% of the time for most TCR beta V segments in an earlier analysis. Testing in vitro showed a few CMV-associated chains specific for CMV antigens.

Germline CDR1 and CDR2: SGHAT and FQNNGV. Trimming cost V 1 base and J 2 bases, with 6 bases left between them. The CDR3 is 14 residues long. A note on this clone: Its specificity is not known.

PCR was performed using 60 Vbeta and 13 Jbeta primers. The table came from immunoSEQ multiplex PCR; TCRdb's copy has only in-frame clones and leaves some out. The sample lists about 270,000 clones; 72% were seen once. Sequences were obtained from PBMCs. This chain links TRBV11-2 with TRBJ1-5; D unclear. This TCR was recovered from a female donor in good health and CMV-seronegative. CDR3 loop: CASSLGGGNQPQHF. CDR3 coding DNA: TGTGCCAGCAGCTTAGGGGGAGGCAATCAGCCCCAGCATTTT.